The 19 T cell receptor beta chains reported below all come from one sample, sequenced in a study of T cells after yellow fever vaccination. TCRdb reprocessed the 5' RACE reads with MiXCR, giving one entry per CDR3 protein. The profile shows about 550,000 distinct CDR3 sequences, over 15% of them singletons. Sequences were derived from PBMCs, sampled 15 days after the yellow fever booster vaccination. Source of these receptors: a man aged 30 to 39 who received the YFV17D yellow fever vaccine.

In its sample, this clonotype was seen a few times. The chain has TRBV7-3 and TRBJ1-1; 7 nucleotides align to TRBD1. This CDR3 has 16 amino acids. V lost 5 bases to trimming and J lost 0 bases; unmatched junction nucleotides: 9. CDR1 and CDR2 (germline): SGHTA, FQGTGA. The CDR3 sequence: CASSALPGQLNTEAFF. DNA for the CDR3: TGTGCCAGCAGCGCCCTTCCGGGACAGCTGAACACTGAAGCTTTCTTT.

CDR3 region: CASNPEGGQGPSSSYNEQFF. CDR3 coding DNA: TGTGCCAGCAACCCAGAAGGGGGACAGGGGCCGTCCAGCTCCTACAATGAGCAGTTCTTC. The rearrangement uses TRBV21-1 and TRBJ2-1; the table's D call, TRBD1, was not checked against the DNA. TRBV21-1 is a documented pseudogene. This CDR3 contains 20 residues.

V usage is TRBV7-6 and J usage is TRBJ2-2, with a tentative D call TRBD1 (6 bases). CDR1 SGHVS and CDR2 FNYEAQ come from the germline V gene. The CDR3 sequence is 16 residues long. The V end was cut by 4 bases, the J end by 5 bases, with 17 bases between. The CDR3 spells CASSSSTLTGTGELFF. The DNA for the CDR3 is TGTGCCAGCAGCTCCTCCACACTTACAGGGACCGGGGAGCTGTTTTTT.

This clonotype occurred a few times. This rearrangement joins TRBV5-1 to TRBJ2-3; D is unresolved. Germline-derived CDR1 and CDR2 are SGHRS and YFSETQ. The CDR3 totals 15 residues. Trimming took 0 bases from V and 0 from J, leaving 8 bases between them. The CDR3 sequence is CASSLDSYSTDTQYF. CDR3 bases: TGCGCCAGCAGCTTGGATTCATACAGCACAGATACGCAGTATTTT.

This clonotype was recorded once. The chain employs TRBV5-1 and TRBJ2-1, with 9 bases identical to TRBD2. The CDR3 runs 19 residues. Germline values: CDR1 SGHRS, CDR2 YFSETQ. V shed 6 bases and J 5 bases; nucleotides not matched to a gene: 21. CDR3 sequence: CASNQRGRYAGGPNNEQFF. The CDR3 region has the DNA TGCGCCAGCAACCAAAGGGGCCGCTACGCGGGAGGGCCGAACAATGAGCAGTTCTTC.

The V and J genes are TRBV10-3 and TRBJ2-1; 9 bases match TRBD2. The V segment lost 3 bases and the J segment 4 bases; nucleotides outside the gene matches: 4. CDR3 size: 15 residues. The germline gives CDR1 ENHRY, CDR2 SYGVKD. CDR3 in amino acids: CAISEGAGGYNEQFF. In nucleotides, the CDR3 is TGTGCCATCAGTGAAGGAGCGGGAGGTTACAATGAGCAGTTCTTC.

The rearrangement joins TRBV7-2 to TRBJ2-2, with D maybe TRBD1 (5 bases). The V end was cut by 2 bases, the J end by 0 bases, with 7 bases between. Germline CDR1 SGHTA, CDR2 FQGNSA. CDR3 length: 15 residues. CDR3 coding DNA: TGTGCCAGCAGCTTAAGACAGACGAACACCGGGGAGCTGTTTTTT. This translates into CASSLRQTNTGELFF.

The chain carries TRBV7-2 and TRBJ2-7, with a weak D call TRBD2 (6 bases). The ends were cut back, 5 bases at V and 7 bases at J, with 21 bases in the middle. The CDR3 loop spans 15 amino acids. The germline gives CDR1 SGHTA, CDR2 FQGNSA. CDR3 bases: TGTGCCAGCAGCCGTTCCAACGGGGGTACTGGGGAGCAGTACTTC. It encodes CASSRSNGGTGEQYF.

The V gene is TRBV7-2, the J gene TRBJ2-3, with 8 bases identical to TRBD2. The trim removed 5 bases at V and 2 bases at J, leaving 6 bases unmatched. The germline gives CDR1 SGHTA, CDR2 FQGNSA. The CDR3 is 15 residues long. The CDR3 spells CASSRAGGVTDTQYF. The CDR3 region has the DNA TGTGCCAGCAGCCGGGCGGGAGGAGTCACAGATACGCAGTATTTT.

This sequence joins TRBV5-4 and TRBJ2-6; D gene unclear. This CDR3 region has 16 residues. Germline loops: CDR1 SGHNT, CDR2 YYREEE (reference sequence). Trimming cost V 4 bases and J 0 bases, with 11 bases left between them. CDR3 sequence reads: CASSAPGGSGANVLTF. CDR3 in DNA: TGTGCCAGCAGCGCCCCAGGCGGCTCTGGGGCCAACGTCCTGACTTTC.

The chain has TRBV5-1 and TRBJ2-1, with 12 bases fitting TRBD2. The germline V gene has CDR1 SGHRS and CDR2 YFSETQ. There are 17 residues in the CDR3. V trimming: 0 bases; J trimming: 7 bases; junction bases outside the gene matches: 8. The CDR3 nucleotides read TGCGCCAGCAGCTTGGGGGTCGCTAGCGGGAGGGAGAATGAGCAGTTCTTC. It translates to CASSLGVASGRENEQFF. The full variable domain, rest sourced from reference TRBV5-1 and TRBJ2-1, is KAGVTQTPRYLIKTRGQQVTLSCSPISGHRSVSWYQQTPGQGLQFLFEYFSETQRNKGNFPGRFSGRQFSNSRSEMNVSTLELGDSALYLCASSLGVASGRENEQFFGPGTRLTVL.

This clonotype was observed a few times. The V gene is TRBV15, the J gene TRBJ1-4; no clear D. CDR3 size: 15 residues. Germline CDR1 and CDR2: LNHNV and YYDKDF (reference sequence). V was trimmed by 3 bases and J by 7 bases, leaving 15 bases between them. The CDR3 DNA sequence: TGTGCCACCAGCAGGGGGATGCTGGGGAGTGAAAAACTGTTTTTT. It is translated as CATSRGMLGSEKLFF.

This clonotype occurred a few times. V gene TRBV4-2 combines with J gene TRBJ2-4; D is unresolved. V was pared by 1 base and J by 6 bases, with 10 bases between. Looked up from germline, CDR1 is LGHNA and CDR2 is YNFKEQ. CDR3 length: 14 amino acids. For the CDR3, the DNA is TGTGCCAGCAGCCAAGCAGCTAACTCAAACATTCAGTACTTC. Protein sequence: CASSQAANSNIQYF.

The genes are TRBV6-1 and TRBJ1-1; no definite D call. V was cut by 6 bases and J by 1 base, with 12 bases left in between. Germline V gene data show CDR1 as MNHNS and CDR2 as SASEGT. This CDR3 comprises 14 residues. CDR3 coding DNA: TGTGCCAGCAGCCTCACACCCTCGAACACTGAAGCTTTCTTT. Protein sequence: CASSLTPSNTEAFF.

J is TRBJ2-1 and V is TRBV7-2; 7 bases agree with TRBD1. V gave up 3 bases and J gave up 2 bases; unmatched junction bases: 4. Germline CDR1 reads SGHTA; CDR2 reads FQGNSA. This CDR3 region has 15 residues. The CDR3 loop is CASSFKTGPYNEQFF. Here the CDR3 DNA reads TGTGCCAGCAGCTTTAAGACAGGGCCCTACAATGAGCAGTTCTTC.

This clonotype came up a few times. The rearrangement joins TRBV6-5 to TRBJ2-7; unclear D gene. The CDR3 has 14 residues. The germline V gene encodes CDR1 MNHEY and CDR2 SVGAGI. V was shortened by 0 bases and J by 2 bases, with 8 bases between the two germline ends. In DNA, the CDR3 is TGTGCCAGCAGTTACTCATCCGGTGCCTACGAGCAGTACTTC. Residues: CASSYSSGAYEQYF.

The J gene is TRBJ2-3, the V gene TRBV28, with D possibly being TRBD1 or TRBD2 (5 bases each). The germline CDR1 and CDR2 sequences are MDHEN and SYDVKM. Trimming stripped 7 bases from V and 4 bases from J, with 15 bases between. CDR3 length: 14 residues. This CDR3 reads CASTVGTRPDTQYF. CDR3 sequence (DNA): TGTGCCAGCACCGTAGGGACCCGACCAGATACGCAGTATTTT.

This clonotype was detected ten times or more. V usage is TRBV5-5 and J usage is TRBJ1-1; the D is unclear. This CDR3 region has 14 residues. CDR1 and CDR2 (germline): SGHKS, YYEKEE (reference sequence). The V end lost 0 bases, the J end lost 1 base, and 7 bases lay between the germline ends. The CDR3 nucleotides read TGTGCCAGCAGCTTGGCAAATCCGAACACTGAAGCTTTCTTT. It translates to CASSLANPNTEAFF.

The V and J genes are TRBV5-5 and TRBJ2-5, with TRBD1 matching over 7 bases. Per germline, CDR1 SGHKS and CDR2 YYEKEE (reference sequence). The V gene end was trimmed by 4 bases and the J gene end by 5 bases; junction bases not matched to a gene: 8. The CDR3 has 14 residues. This CDR3 is CASSPRQGSETQYF. CDR3 nucleotide sequence: TGTGCCAGCAGCCCCAGACAGGGAAGTGAGACCCAGTACTTC. Based on the CDR3 plus reference TRBV5-5 and TRBJ2-5, the full variable domain is DAGVTQSPTHLIKTRGQQVTLRCSPISGHKSVSWYQQVLGQGPQFIFQYYEKEERGRGNFPDRFSARQFPNYSSELNVNALLLGDSALYLCASSPRQGSETQYFGPGTRLLVL.